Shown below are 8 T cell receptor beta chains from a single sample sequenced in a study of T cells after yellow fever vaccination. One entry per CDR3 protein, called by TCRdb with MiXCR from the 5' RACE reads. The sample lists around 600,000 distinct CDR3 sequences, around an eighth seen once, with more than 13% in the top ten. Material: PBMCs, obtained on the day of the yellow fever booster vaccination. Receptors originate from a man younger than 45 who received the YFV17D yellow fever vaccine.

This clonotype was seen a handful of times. The CDR3 bases are TGCGCCAGCAGCAACTGGACAGGAGATAACTACAATGAGCAGTTCTTC. Encoded protein: CASSNWTGDNYNEQFF. The chain is built from TRBV23-1 and TRBJ2-1; 7 nucleotides align to TRBD1. TRBV23-1 is annotated as an ORF whose role is uncertain. The CDR3 runs to 16 residues. Germline trimming cut 6 bases from V and 3 bases from J; bases unmatched to any gene: 11.

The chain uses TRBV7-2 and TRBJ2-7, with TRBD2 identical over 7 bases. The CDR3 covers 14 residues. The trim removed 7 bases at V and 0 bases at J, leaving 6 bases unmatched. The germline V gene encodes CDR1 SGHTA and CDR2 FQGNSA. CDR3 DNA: TGTGCCAGCACGACCAGCGGGACCTCCTACGAGCAGTACTTC. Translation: CASTTSGTSYEQYF.

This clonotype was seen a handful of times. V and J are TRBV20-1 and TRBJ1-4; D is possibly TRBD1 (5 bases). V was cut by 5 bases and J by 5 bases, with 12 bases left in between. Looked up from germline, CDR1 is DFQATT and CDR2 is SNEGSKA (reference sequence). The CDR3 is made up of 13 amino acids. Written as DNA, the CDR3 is TGCAGTGCTTCCGGGGCAGGGAATGAAAAACTGTTTTTT. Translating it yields CSASGAGNEKLFF.

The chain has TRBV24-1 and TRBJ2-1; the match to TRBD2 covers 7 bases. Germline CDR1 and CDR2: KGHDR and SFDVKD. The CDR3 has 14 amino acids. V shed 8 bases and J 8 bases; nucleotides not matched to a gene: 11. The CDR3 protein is CATTTGTKVDEQFF. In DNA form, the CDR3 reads TGTGCCACCACTACCGGGACTAAGGTCGATGAGCAGTTCTTC.

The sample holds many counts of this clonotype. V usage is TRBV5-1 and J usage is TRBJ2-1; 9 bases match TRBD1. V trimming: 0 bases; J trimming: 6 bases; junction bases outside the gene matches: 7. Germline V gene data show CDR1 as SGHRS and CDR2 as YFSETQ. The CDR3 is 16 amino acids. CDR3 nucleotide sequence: TGCGCCAGCAGCTTGGGCGGGACAGGGATCGGCAATGAGCAGTTCTTC. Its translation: CASSLGGTGIGNEQFF. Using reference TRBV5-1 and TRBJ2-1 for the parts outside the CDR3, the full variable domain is KAGVTQTPRYLIKTRGQQVTLSCSPISGHRSVSWYQQTPGQGLQFLFEYFSETQRNKGNFPGRFSGRQFSNSRSEMNVSTLELGDSALYLCASSLGGTGIGNEQFFGPGTRLTVL.

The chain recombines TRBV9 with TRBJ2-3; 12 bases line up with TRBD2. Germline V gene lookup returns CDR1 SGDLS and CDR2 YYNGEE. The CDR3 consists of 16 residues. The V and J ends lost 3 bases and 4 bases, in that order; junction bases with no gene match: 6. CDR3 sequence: CASSGPSGRAADTQYF. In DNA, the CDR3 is TGTGCCAGCAGCGGCCCTAGCGGGAGGGCCGCAGATACGCAGTATTTT. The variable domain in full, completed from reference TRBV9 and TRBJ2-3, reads DSGVTQTPKHLITATGQRVTLRCSPRSGDLSVYWYQQSLDQGLQFLIQYYNGEERAKGNILERFSAQQFPDLHSELNLSSLELGDSALYFCASSGPSGRAADTQYFGPGTRLTVL.

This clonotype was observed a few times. The CDR3 sequence is CASPLLGEAAKNIQYF. As DNA, the CDR3 is TGTGCCAGCCCGCTTTTAGGGGAGGCGGCCAAAAACATTCAGTACTTC. This chain links TRBV5-5 with TRBJ2-4; D is possibly TRBD2 (6 bases). The CDR3 runs 16 residues. Trimming pared 7 bases from V and 1 base from J, leaving 18 bases between. The germline V gene encodes CDR1 SGHKS and CDR2 YYEKEE (reference sequence).

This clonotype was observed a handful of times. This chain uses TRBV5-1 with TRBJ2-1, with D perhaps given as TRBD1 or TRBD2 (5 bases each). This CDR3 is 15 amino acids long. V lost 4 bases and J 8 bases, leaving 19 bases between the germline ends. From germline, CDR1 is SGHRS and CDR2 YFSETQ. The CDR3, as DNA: TGCGCCAGCAGCCTGTCAGGGACGTGGATGGATGAGCAGTTCTTC. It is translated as CASSLSGTWMDEQFF.